What follows is one TCR beta chain and its context. Antigen unknown. The entry originates in a study of shared clonotypes between healthy human individuals. Study in general: The composition of the donors was two women and a few men aged 18 to 49.

The CDR3 is made up of 15 amino acids. Trimming took 4 bases from V and 7 from J; bases not matched to a gene: 11. Germline V CDR1 and CDR2: SQVTM, ANQGSEA. Broader study findings: Of the naive CD4 clonotypes, roughly 5.5% were shared across a handful of donors. Relative to clonotypes present in all four donors, those not shared had lower generation probabilities.

Over several immunoSEQ plates, each subset's genomic DNA was distributed in even portions. TCRdb's copy holds only in-frame clones and misses some; the assay was immunoSEQ multiplex PCR. In the table there are some 2.4 million clones, over 85% of which are singletons. Sequenced material: naive CD4+ T cells from PBMCs. Subset: CD45RA+ positively selected. V gene TRBV29-1 combines with J gene TRBJ2-5, with 11 nucleotides matching TRBD2. The TCR originated in a man between 18 and 35 years old in good health. Some clones in this sample may be carry-over from other donors' samples. The CDR3 DNA reads TGCAGCGTTGGTCTAGCGGGAGGCCCGGCGGCGACCCAGTACTTC. It specifies CSVGLAGGPAATQYF.